The rows below give T cell receptor beta chains drawn from one sample of a study of T cell responses to AZD1222 COVID-19 vaccine. Measured with immunoSEQ multiplex PCR; TCRdb has only the in-frame clones, and not every one. The sample consists of some 130,000 clones, over 65% of them appearing once. The specimen comprised peripheral blood, sampled on day 0 of AZD1222 vaccination. These receptors originate from an adult in good health. Both conserved end residues are part of each CDR3. A D gene is named only where the DNA matches it firmly. Where a row states a size, it is once, few, many or the class of an expanded clone; other rows omit it.

TRBJ1-4 | TRBV14 | TRBD1 | NA | CASSPGQGGYEKLFF | TGTGCCAGCAGCCCGGGACAGGGGGGATATGAAAAACTGTTTTTT
TRBJ1-2 | TRBV5-1 | TRBD1 | NA | CASSLPGQGTYGYTF | TGCGCCAGCAGCTTACCGGGACAGGGTACCTATGGCTACACCTTC
TRBJ1-2 | TRBV3-1/TRBV3-2 | NA | NA | CASSWGEMRPNYGYTF | TGTGCCAGCAGCTGGGGAGAGATGAGACCTAACTATGGCTACACCTTC
TRBJ2-7 | TRBV7-7 | TRBD2 | NA | CASSLGRGGQYEQYF | TGTGCCAGCAGCTTGGGGCGGGGGGGCCAATACGAGCAGTACTTC
TRBJ1-4 | TRBV5-6 | NA | NA | CASSYLGAGIEKTNEKLFF | TGTGCCAGCAGCTACCTCGGGGCTGGGATCGAAAAAACTAATGAAAAACTGTTTTTT
TRBJ1-1 | TRBV10-1 | NA | NA | CAKGGTEAFF | TGCGCCAAGGGTGGCACTGAAGCTTTCTTT
TRBJ1-4 | TRBV7-9 | TRBD1 | NA | CASSRQGANEKLFF | TGTGCCAGCAGCAGACAGGGCGCTAATGAAAAACTGTTTTTT
TRBJ1-2 | TRBV5-4 | NA | NA | CASSLKQGGYTF | TGTGCCAGCAGCTTGAAACAGGGCGGCTACACCTTC
TRBJ1-4 | TRBV7-8 | TRBD1 | NA | CASSRQGGNEKLFF | TGTGCCAGCAGCAGACAGGGGGGGAATGAAAAACTGTTTTTT
TRBJ2-7 | TRBV5-4 | TRBD1 | NA | CASSLAGGTGHEQYF | TGTGCCAGCAGCTTGGCAGGCGGGACAGGTCACGAGCAGTACTTC
TRBJ1-3 | TRBV2 | NA | NA | CASSEQGSGNTIYF | TGTGCCAGCAGTGAACAGGGCTCTGGAAACACCATATATTTT
TRBJ1-1 | TRBV6-5 | TRBD1 | NA | CASSYTGTQGGTEAFF | TGTGCCAGCAGTTACACAGGGACTCAGGGGGGCACTGAAGCTTTCTTT
TRBJ2-7 | TRBV19 | TRBD1 | NA | CASSTNRGGEQYF | TGTGCCAGTAGTACCAACAGGGGTGGCGAGCAGTACTTC
TRBJ2-1 | TRBV9 | TRBD2 | once | CASSVGEGSRGYDNEQFF | TGTGCCAGCAGCGTAGGGGAGGGCTCGAGAGGGTATGACAATGAGCAGTTCTTC
TRBJ1-6 | TRBV6-5 | NA | NA | CAAGGGKRMNSPLHF | TGTGCCGCGGGAGGGGGAAAACGGATGAATTCACCCCTCCACTTT
TRBJ1-1 | TRBV12-3/TRBV12-4 | NA | NA | CASSYRDTEAFF | TGTGCCAGCAGTTACAGGGACACTGAAGCTTTCTTT
TRBJ2-1 | TRBV2 | TRBD1 | NA | CASRDRGNEQFF | TGTGCCAGCAGGGACAGGGGGAATGAGCAGTTCTTC
TRBJ1-1 | TRBV27 | NA | NA | CASSLKKSNTEAFF | TGTGCCAGCAGTTTAAAGAAATCGAACACTGAAGCTTTCTTT
TRBJ1-1 | TRBV28 | NA | NA | CASSLGLAEAFF | TGTGCCAGCAGTTTAGGGTTGGCTGAAGCTTTCTTT
TRBJ2-7 | TRBV28 | TRBD2 | NA | CASSSIAGGPYEQYF | TGTGCCAGCAGTTCAATAGCGGGGGGGCCTTACGAGCAGTACTTC
TRBJ1-1 | TRBV4-1 | NA | NA | CASSQVEGQSTEAFF | TGCGCCAGCAGCCAAGTAGAAGGGCAAAGCACTGAAGCTTTCTTT
TRBJ2-2 | TRBV7-8 | NA | once | CASSLARQGENGGELFF | TGTGCCAGCAGCTTAGCGCGCCAGGGAGAAAATGGCGGGGAGCTGTTTTTT
TRBJ1-1 | TRBV7-8 | NA | once | CASSSATTAPEAFF | TGTGCCAGCAGCTCCGCAACGACGGCCCCTGAAGCTTTCTTT
TRBJ2-5 | TRBV7-6 | NA | NA | CASSPLTSPETQYF | TGTGCCAGCAGTCCTCTAACTAGTCCCGAGACCCAGTACTTC
TRBJ1-2 | TRBV28 | NA | few | CASSAPHRDGNYGYTF | TGTGCCAGCAGTGCTCCCCACCGGGACGGAAACTATGGCTACACCTTC
TRBJ2-2 | TRBV7-9 | NA | NA | CASSLTRGELFF | TGTGCCAGCAGCCTGACGCGGGGGGAGCTGTTTTTT
TRBJ1-1 | TRBV7-2 | NA | NA | CASSPTWTVNTEAFF | TGTGCCAGCAGCCCTACGTGGACAGTGAACACTGAAGCTTTCTTT
TRBJ1-2 | TRBV29-1 | NA | once | CSALDRLYGYTF | TGCAGCGCCTTAGACAGGCTCTATGGCTACACCTTC
TRBJ1-2 | TRBV19 | NA | NA | CASSIAGNGYTF | TGTGCCAGTAGTATAGCGGGGAATGGCTACACCTTC
TRBJ1-1 | TRBV4-2 | TRBD1 | NA | CASSQGTGANTEAFF | TGTGCCAGCAGCCAGGGGACAGGGGCGAACACTGAAGCTTTCTTT
TRBJ2-3 | TRBV10-3 | NA | NA | CAINPRDKDTDTQYF | TGTGCCATCAATCCCCGGGACAAAGACACAGATACGCAGTATTTT